These 10 T cell receptor beta chains originate from one sample sequenced in a study of blood T cell repertoires in COVID-19. The table came from immunoSEQ multiplex PCR; TCRdb's copy has only in-frame clones and leaves some out. Seen here are approximately 500,000 clones, 85% to 90% observed once, and the top ten hold around 7.8%. The sample taken for sequencing was peripheral blood. All receptors derive from a woman in her fifties or sixties with COVID-19, enrolled during active disease.

The genes are TRBV30 and TRBJ1-1; TRBD1 might be the D (6 bases). Trimming took off 4 bases at V and 0 bases at J, with 21 bases between the two ends. CDR3 size: 17 residues. CDR1 GTSNPN and CDR2 SVGIG come from the germline V gene (reference sequence). The CDR3 DNA is TGTGCCTGGACTGCTGACAGGACCTCCACCATGAACACTGAAGCTTTCTTT. Its translation is CAWTADRTSTMNTEAFF.

This chain joins TRBV6-5 and TRBJ1-4; no clear D. V lost 0 bases and J lost 5, with 10 bases in between. Germline CDR1 is MNHEY and CDR2 is SVGAGI. The CDR3 has 15 amino acids. CDR3: CASSYSGRMNEKLFF. The DNA of the CDR3 is TGTGCCAGCAGTTACTCAGGCAGGATGAATGAAAAACTGTTTTTT.

This sequence joins TRBV5-1 and TRBJ2-2, with TRBD2 identical over 7 bases. V shed 4 bases and J 8 bases; nucleotides not matched to a gene: 8. The germline CDR1 and CDR2 sequences are SGHRS and YFSETQ. CDR3 length: 14 residues. Here the CDR3 DNA reads TGCGCCAGCAGCCACCCGGGAGGCAGTGGGGAGCTGTTTTTT. Translating it yields CASSHPGGSGELFF.

Only a few counts were recorded for this clone. The V call is TRBV10-3, the J call TRBJ1-6; 10 nucleotides line up with TRBD1. The CDR3 sequence is 13 residues long. The ends lost 8 bases at V and 8 bases at J; junction bases unmatched: 3. Germline V gene data show CDR1 as ENHRY and CDR2 as SYGVKD. For the CDR3, the DNA is TGTGCCATCGACAGGGGGCCCGATTCACCCCTCCACTTT. Amino acid sequence: CAIDRGPDSPLHF.

The chain links TRBV3-1 (or the pseudogene TRBV3-2) to TRBJ2-3; a weak D match, TRBD2 (5 bases). The CDR3 is made up of 16 amino acids. Per the germline V gene, CDR1 is LGHDT and CDR2 is YNNKEL (reference sequence). Trimming cost V 4 bases and J 0 bases, with 14 bases left between them. The CDR3 DNA reads TGTGCCAGCAGCCCCACCCGGACTTCCAGCACAGATACGCAGTATTTT. The encoded protein is CASSPTRTSSTDTQYF.

The chain has TRBV9 and TRBJ1-6; 8 bases line up with TRBD1. Looked up from germline, CDR1 is SGDLS and CDR2 is YYNGEE. The CDR3 consists of 15 residues. V shed 0 bases and J 10 bases; nucleotides not matched to a gene: 6. Here the CDR3 DNA reads TGTGCCAGCAGCGTAGCTGGACAGGGTCTCTCACCCCTCCACTTT. This gives the protein CASSVAGQGLSPLHF.

The chain is built from TRBV2 and TRBJ2-7; 9 nucleotides align to TRBD1. CDR1 and CDR2 (germline): SNHLY, FYNNEI. CDR3 length: 14 amino acids. Germline trimming cut 7 bases from V and 2 bases from J; bases unmatched to any gene: 6. For the CDR3, the DNA is TGTGCCAGCAACGGACAGGGGTTGACCTACGAGCAGTACTTC. It specifies CASNGQGLTYEQYF.

The chain carries TRBV7-2 and TRBJ1-2, with D hard to call. Germline-derived CDR1 and CDR2 are SGHTA and FQGNSA. The CDR3 is 14 residues long. V lost 6 bases and J lost 4, with 15 bases in between. The CDR3 nucleotides read TGTGCCAGCAGTTATACATCCGTCGCCTATGGCTACACCTTC. The encoded protein is CASSYTSVAYGYTF.

This clone was counted between two and nine times. V and J are TRBV28 and TRBJ1-1, with D perhaps TRBD1 (6 bases). Between the trimmed V and J ends, which lost 4 bases and 7 bases, there was a span of 10 bases. Germline CDR1 MDHEN, CDR2 SYDVKM. The CDR3 has 12 residues. The CDR3 is CASSSGTLEAFF. The CDR3 DNA sequence: TGTGCCAGCAGTTCCGGGACACTTGAAGCTTTCTTT.

This chain links TRBV5-4 with TRBJ2-3; 12 nucleotides line up with TRBD2. The V and J ends lost 4 bases and 3 bases, in that order; junction bases with no gene match: 3. There are 15 residues in the CDR3. The germline gives CDR1 SGHNT, CDR2 YYREEE (reference sequence). The CDR3 DNA reads TGTGCCAGCAGCCTAGCGGGGGGGGATACAGATACGCAGTATTTT. Residues: CASSLAGGDTDTQYF. Drawing the rest from reference TRBV5-4 and TRBJ2-3, the complete variable domain is ETGVTQSPTHLIKTRGQQVTLRCSSQSGHNTVSWYQQALGQGPQFIFQYYREEENGRGNFPPRFSGLQFPNYSSELNVNALELDDSALYLCASSLAGGDTDTQYFGPGTRLTVL.